Listed here are 17 T cell receptor beta chains from one sample, sequenced in a study of monozygotic twins with inflammatory bowel disease. Following a re-call of the 5' RACE reads, TCRdb has one entry per CDR3 protein and lacks DNA. The record lists fewer than 550,000 distinct CDR3 sequences, of which the ten most abundant hold 2.4%. Material for sequencing was blood. The receptors come from a human donor with ulcerative colitis or Crohn's disease, or a healthy co-twin of an affected twin (not recorded which).

The V and J genes are TRBV10-3 and TRBJ1-2; the TRBD1 assignment by TCRdb is unverifiable without DNA. CDR1 is ENHRY and CDR2 is SYGVKD in the germline V gene. The CDR3 length is 14 residues. The chain's CDR3 is CAATPGTTDYGYTF.

The rearrangement joins TRBV7-7 to TRBJ2-5; with no DNA, the TCRdb D assignment of TRBD1 cannot be verified. CDR3 length: 17 amino acids. The germline V gene has CDR1 SSHAT and CDR2 FNYEAQ (reference sequence). Here the CDR3 reads CASSRRRGRSDKETQYF.

The chain has TRBV6-5 and TRBJ1-1; TCRdb lists TRBD1, though no DNA is available to test this call. The CDR3 contains 14 residues. Germline V gives CDR1 MNHEY, CDR2 SVGAGI. The CDR3 sequence: CASSYRGGATEAFF.

CDR3: CASKTLYTGELFF. The rearrangement uses TRBV7-6 and TRBJ2-2. The CDR3 is made up of 13 amino acids. Germline V gives CDR1 SGHVS, CDR2 FNYEAQ.

The V call is TRBV4-3, the J call TRBJ1-2. The CDR3 extends over 20 amino acids. Germline loops: CDR1 LGHNA, CDR2 YSLEER. Here the CDR3 reads CASSQTLKFGVLGSTYGYTF.

This chain connects TRBV6-2 or TRBV6-3 to TRBJ2-1; the D call of TRBD1 rests on TCRdb alone, since no DNA is present to check it. Germline-derived CDR1 and CDR2 are MNHEY and SVGEGT. The CDR3 is 15 amino acids. This chain's CDR3 is CASSRGATFYNEQFF.

This chain uses TRBV4-1 with TRBJ1-6. The CDR3 has 15 residues. CDR1 is MGHRA and CDR2 is YSYEKL in the germline V gene. CDR3 sequence reads: CASSQASSYNSPLHF.

This chain connects TRBV20-1 to TRBJ2-1; TCRdb's D call, TRBD2, is unchecked because there is no DNA. The CDR3 length is 15 residues. The germline gives CDR1 DFQATT, CDR2 SNEGSKA (reference sequence). The CDR3 sequence is CSARKLAGTYNEQFF.

J is TRBJ2-7 and V is TRBV9. Germline V gives CDR1 SGDLS, CDR2 YYNGEE. CDR3 size: 14 residues. CDR3 sequence: CASSVEPTSYEQYF. Together with reference TRBV9 and TRBJ2-7, the CDR3 gives the full variable domain: DSGVTQTPKHLITATGQRVTLRCSPRSGDLSVYWYQQSLDQGLQFLIQYYNGEERAKGNILERFSAQQFPDLHSELNLSSLELGDSALYFCASSVEPTSYEQYFGPGTRLTVT.

The gene calls are TRBV6-2 or TRBV6-3 and TRBJ2-3; without DNA, the TCRdb call of TRBD2 cannot be checked. CDR3 size: 17 residues. CDR1 is MNHEY, CDR2 SVGEGT, per germline. The CDR3 protein is CASSSFLAGVEADTQYF.

This chain connects TRBV9 to TRBJ1-1. CDR1 and CDR2 (germline): SGDLS, YYNGEE. The CDR3 contains 13 residues. This CDR3 is CASSVVSHGEAFF.

CDR3 loop: CASSHLDTEAFF. This rearrangement joins TRBV3-1 to TRBJ1-1. The length of the CDR3 is 12 residues. From germline, CDR1 is LGHDT and CDR2 YNNKEL (reference sequence).

The chain couples TRBV15 to TRBJ1-1. The germline V gene has CDR1 LNHNV and CDR2 YYDKDF (reference sequence). The CDR3 loop spans 14 amino acids. The CDR3 protein is CATSRGGEDTEAFF.

The chain employs TRBV6-5 and TRBJ2-1; TCRdb gives TRBD2 as the D gene, but with no DNA this cannot be confirmed. This CDR3 has 18 amino acids. Germline V lookup: CDR1 MNHEY, CDR2 SVGAGI. The CDR3 sequence: CASYGTSGRALGYNEQFF.

The CDR3 sequence is CAWSSAYGYTF. V is TRBV30 and J is TRBJ1-2. CDR3 length: 11 amino acids. Germline V gene data show CDR1 as GTSNPN and CDR2 as SVGIG (reference sequence).

The rearrangement links TRBV5-1 to TRBJ2-5; TCRdb returns TRBD1, unconfirmable since there is no DNA. CDR1 is SGHRS, CDR2 YFSETQ, per germline. The CDR3 loop spans 15 amino acids. This CDR3 is CASSLMGGSQETQYF.

CDR3 loop: CASSQLAGGNEQFF. V and J are TRBV4-3 and TRBJ2-1; TCRdb reports TRBD2, a call that lacks DNA to check it against. The V gene's germline CDR1 is LGHNA and CDR2 YSLEER. This CDR3 comprises 14 residues.